The T cell receptor (beta chain) described here comes from a study of T cell changes during pregnancy in multiple sclerosis (dated by TCRdb to between 2018 and 2020). With regard to the full study: Changes in the T cell repertoire over the course of pregnancy were examined in this study in women with multiple sclerosis.

Receptor libraries were prepared by the immunoSEQ multiplex PCR assay. The table was pulled from immuneACCESS by TCRdb, which kept in-frame rearrangements only. Such tables lose some clones; where checked, under half of the loss comes from unresolved V genes, and the rest has no known cause. Within this sample are 75,000 to 100,000 clones, with 90% of them counted one time only. The top ten clonotypes cover around 0.76% of the sample. As regards this clone: Its antigen is unknown. Per-nucleotide qualities are absent, and no much larger clonotype sits a single base away.

As encoded in the germline V gene, CDR1 is SGHRS while CDR2 is YFSETQ. At the junction V is shortened by 4 bases and J by 3 bases; bases outside the gene matches: 4. The CDR3 sequence holds 13 residues, the cysteine and phenylalanine included. Only the CDR3 DNA stays, 39 bases, in frame from base 1. The input for sequencing was peripheral blood, taken in the second trimester of pregnancy. The sequence came from a female donor in good health, enrolled as a control in a pregnancy study. The chain is assembled from TRBV5-1 and TRBJ2-7; 7 bases in the junction line up with TRBD2. The DNA reads TGCGCCAGCAGCCAAAGGGACTACTACGAGCAGTACTTC. The translation is CASSQRDYYEQYF.